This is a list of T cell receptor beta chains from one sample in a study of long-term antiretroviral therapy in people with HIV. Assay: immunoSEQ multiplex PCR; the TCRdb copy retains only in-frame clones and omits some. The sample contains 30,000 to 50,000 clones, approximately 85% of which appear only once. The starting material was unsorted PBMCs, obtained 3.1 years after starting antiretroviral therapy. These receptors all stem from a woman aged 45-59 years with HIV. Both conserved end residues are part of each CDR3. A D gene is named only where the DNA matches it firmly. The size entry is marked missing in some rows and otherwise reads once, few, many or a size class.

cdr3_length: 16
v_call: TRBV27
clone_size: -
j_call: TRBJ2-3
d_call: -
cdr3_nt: TGTGCCAGCAGTCCGTCGGTAGCGGCTATGGAGGATACGCAGTATTTT
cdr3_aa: CASSPSVAAMEDTQYF

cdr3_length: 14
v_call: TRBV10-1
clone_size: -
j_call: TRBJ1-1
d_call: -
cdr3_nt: TGCGCCAGCAGTGAACAGGCGACGAACACTGAAGCTTTCTTT
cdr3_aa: CASSEQATNTEAFF

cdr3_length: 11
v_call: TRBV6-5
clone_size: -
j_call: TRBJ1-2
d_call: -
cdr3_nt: TGTGCCAGCAGTTACGGGGGCGGCTACACCTTC
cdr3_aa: CASSYGGGYTF

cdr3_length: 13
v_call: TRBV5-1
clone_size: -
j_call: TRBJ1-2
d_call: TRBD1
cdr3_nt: TGCGCCAGCAGCTCCGGACAGGGCGATGGCTACACCTTC
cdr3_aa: CASSSGQGDGYTF

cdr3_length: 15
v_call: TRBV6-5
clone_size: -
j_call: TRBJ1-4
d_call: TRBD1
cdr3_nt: TGTGCCAGCAGTCAGCGACAGGGGGCGGTTGAAAAACTGTTTTTT
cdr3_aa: CASSQRQGAVEKLFF

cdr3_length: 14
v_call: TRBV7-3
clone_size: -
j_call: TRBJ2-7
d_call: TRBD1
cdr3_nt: TGTGCCAGCAGCTTACGGCCAGGGGGCGACGAGCAGTACTTC
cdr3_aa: CASSLRPGGDEQYF

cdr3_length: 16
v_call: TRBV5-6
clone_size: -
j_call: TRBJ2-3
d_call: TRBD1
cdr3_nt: TGTGCCACCCTGCAGGTGGGACAGGGGTCCACAGATACGCAGTATTTT
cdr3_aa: CATLQVGQGSTDTQYF

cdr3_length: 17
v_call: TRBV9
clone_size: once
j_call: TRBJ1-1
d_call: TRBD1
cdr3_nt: TGTGCCAGCAGCGTAGCGGGACAGGGTGTTGTAAGCACTGAAGCTTTCTTT
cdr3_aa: CASSVAGQGVVSTEAFF

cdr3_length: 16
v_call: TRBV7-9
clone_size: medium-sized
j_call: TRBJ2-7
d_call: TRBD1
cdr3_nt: TGTGCCAGCAGTCTCGGGACAGGGTTGTCCTACTACGAGCAGTACTTC
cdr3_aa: CASSLGTGLSYYEQYF

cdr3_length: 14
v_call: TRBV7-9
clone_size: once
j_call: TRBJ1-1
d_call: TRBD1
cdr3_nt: TGTGCCAGCAGCTTAGCTGGGACAGCCCATGGAGCTTTCTTT
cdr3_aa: CASSLAGTAHGAFF

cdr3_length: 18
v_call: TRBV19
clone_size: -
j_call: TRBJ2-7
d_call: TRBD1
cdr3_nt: TGTGCCAGTAGCCAGGACAGGGATTTCGGTATGGGCTCCTACGAGCAGTACTTC
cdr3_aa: CASSQDRDFGMGSYEQYF

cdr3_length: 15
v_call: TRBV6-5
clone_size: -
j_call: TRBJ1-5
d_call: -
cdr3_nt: TGTGCCAGCAGCCCGAAGATGGGGGGGAATCAGCCCCAGCATTTT
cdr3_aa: CASSPKMGGNQPQHF

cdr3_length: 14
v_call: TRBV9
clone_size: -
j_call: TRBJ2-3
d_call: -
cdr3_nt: TGTGCCAGCAGCGCGGGGGTTACTCCAGATACGCAGTATTTT
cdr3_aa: CASSAGVTPDTQYF

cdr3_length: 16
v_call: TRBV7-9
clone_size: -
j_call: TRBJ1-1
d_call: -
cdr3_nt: TGTGCCAGCAGCTTAGGGAGGGAAGGGAGGCTTACTGAAGCTTTCTTT
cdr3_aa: CASSLGREGRLTEAFF

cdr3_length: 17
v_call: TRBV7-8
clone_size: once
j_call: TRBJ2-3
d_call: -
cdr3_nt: TGTGCCAGCAGCTCCGACCTAGGTGGAACCTTCACAGATACGCAGTATTTT
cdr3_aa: CASSSDLGGTFTDTQYF

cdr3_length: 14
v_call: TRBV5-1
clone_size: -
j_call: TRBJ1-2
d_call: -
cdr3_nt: TGCGCCAGCAGCGTGGAAGACAGTGTCTATGGCTACACCTTC
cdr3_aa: CASSVEDSVYGYTF

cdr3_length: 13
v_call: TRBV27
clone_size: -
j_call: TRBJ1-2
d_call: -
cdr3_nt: TGTGCCAGCAGTTTGGGCAGAAACTATGGCTACACCTTC
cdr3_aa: CASSLGRNYGYTF

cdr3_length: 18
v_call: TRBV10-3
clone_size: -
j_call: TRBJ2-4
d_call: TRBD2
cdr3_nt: TGTGCCATCAGTGCTAGCGGGGGGGCTATAGAGGCCAAAAACATTCAGTACTTC
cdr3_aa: CAISASGGAIEAKNIQYF

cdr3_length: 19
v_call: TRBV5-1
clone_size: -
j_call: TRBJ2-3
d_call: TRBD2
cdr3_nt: TGCGCCAGCAGCCCTCCGGGACTAGCGGGGGGGAACGGTCGAGATACGCAGTATTTT
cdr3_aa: CASSPPGLAGGNGRDTQYF

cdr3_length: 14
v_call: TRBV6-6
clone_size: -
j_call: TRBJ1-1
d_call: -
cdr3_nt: TGTGCCAGCAGTTACTGGGTGGAGGATACTGAAGCTTTCTTT
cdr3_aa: CASSYWVEDTEAFF

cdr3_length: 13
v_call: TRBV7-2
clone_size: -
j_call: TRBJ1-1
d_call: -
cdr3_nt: TGTGCCAGCAGCGTCTACCAGGGAACGGAAGCTTTCTTT
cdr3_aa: CASSVYQGTEAFF

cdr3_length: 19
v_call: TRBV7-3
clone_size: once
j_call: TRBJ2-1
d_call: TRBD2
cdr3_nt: TGTGCCAGCAGCTTAAAGGCTAGCGGTTACACCCGAAATACTAATGAGCAGTTCTTC
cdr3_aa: CASSLKASGYTRNTNEQFF